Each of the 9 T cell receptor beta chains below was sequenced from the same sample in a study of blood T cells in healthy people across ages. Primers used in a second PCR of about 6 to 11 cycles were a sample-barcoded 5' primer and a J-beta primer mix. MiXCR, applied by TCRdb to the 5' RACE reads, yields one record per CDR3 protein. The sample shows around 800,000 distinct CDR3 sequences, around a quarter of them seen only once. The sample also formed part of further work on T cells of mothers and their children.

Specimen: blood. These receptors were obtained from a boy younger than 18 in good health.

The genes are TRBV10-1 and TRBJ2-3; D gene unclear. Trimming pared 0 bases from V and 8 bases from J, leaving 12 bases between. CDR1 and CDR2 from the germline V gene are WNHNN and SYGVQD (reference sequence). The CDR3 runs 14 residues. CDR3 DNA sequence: TGCGCCAGCAGTGAGTCCAGCGTCAGTGGTACGCAGTATTTT. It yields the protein CASSESSVSGTQYF.

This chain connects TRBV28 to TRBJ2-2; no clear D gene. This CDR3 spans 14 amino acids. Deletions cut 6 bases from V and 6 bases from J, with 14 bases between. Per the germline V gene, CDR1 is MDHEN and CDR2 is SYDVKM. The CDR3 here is CASSPGLSAGELFF. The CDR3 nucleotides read TGTGCCAGCAGCCCCGGGCTCTCGGCCGGGGAGCTGTTTTTT.

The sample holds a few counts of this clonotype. The chain's CDR3 is CSARDGAGGNTEAFF. DNA of the CDR3: TGCAGTGCTAGAGATGGGGCGGGGGGAAACACTGAAGCTTTCTTT. V usage is TRBV20-1 and J usage is TRBJ1-1; possible D gene TRBD1, 5 bases. The V and J ends lost 0 bases and 2 bases respectively, with 13 bases between them. This CDR3 comprises 15 residues. Per the germline V gene, CDR1 is DFQATT and CDR2 is SNEGSKA (reference sequence).

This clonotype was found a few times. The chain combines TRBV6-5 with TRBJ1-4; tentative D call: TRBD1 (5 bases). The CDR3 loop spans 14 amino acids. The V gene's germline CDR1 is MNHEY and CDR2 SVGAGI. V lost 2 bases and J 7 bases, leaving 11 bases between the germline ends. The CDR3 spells CASSYEGKGEKLFF. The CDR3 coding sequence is TGTGCCAGCAGTTACGAGGGGAAAGGTGAAAAACTGTTTTTT.

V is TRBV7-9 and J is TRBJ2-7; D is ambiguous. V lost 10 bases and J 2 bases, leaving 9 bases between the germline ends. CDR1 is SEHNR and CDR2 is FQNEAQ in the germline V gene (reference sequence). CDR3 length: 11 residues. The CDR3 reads CATDGTYEQYF. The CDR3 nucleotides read TGTGCCACCGACGGAACCTACGAGCAGTACTTC.

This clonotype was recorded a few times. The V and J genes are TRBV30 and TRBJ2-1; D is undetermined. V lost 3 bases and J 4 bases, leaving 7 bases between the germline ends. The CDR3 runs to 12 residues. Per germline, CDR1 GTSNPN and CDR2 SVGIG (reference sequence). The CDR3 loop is CAWSVRYNEQFF. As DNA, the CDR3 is TGTGCCTGGAGCGTGCGTTACAATGAGCAGTTCTTC.

Here the CDR3 reads CASSFTKKGTEAFF. The CDR3 DNA sequence: TGTGCCAGCAGTTTCACGAAAAAGGGGACTGAAGCTTTCTTT. The genes are TRBV28 and TRBJ1-1; a weak D match, TRBD1 (5 bases). The CDR3 covers 14 residues. Trimming left V 3 bases short and J 5 bases short, with 13 bases between. CDR1 and CDR2 (germline): MDHEN, SYDVKM.

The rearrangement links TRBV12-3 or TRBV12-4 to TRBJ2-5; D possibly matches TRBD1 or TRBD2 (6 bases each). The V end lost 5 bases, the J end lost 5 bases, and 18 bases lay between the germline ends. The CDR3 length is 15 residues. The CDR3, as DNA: TGTGCCAGCAGTCCCCAGGGTGGGGGGCTGGAGACCCAGTACTTC. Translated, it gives CASSPQGGGLETQYF.

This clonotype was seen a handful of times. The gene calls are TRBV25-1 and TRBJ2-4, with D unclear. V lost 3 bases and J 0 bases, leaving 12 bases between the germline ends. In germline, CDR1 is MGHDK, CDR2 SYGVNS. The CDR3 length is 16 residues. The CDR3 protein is CASSDFPTGAKNIQYF. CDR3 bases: TGTGCCAGCAGTGATTTTCCTACCGGAGCCAAAAACATTCAGTACTTC.